This TCR beta chain was sequenced during a study of regulatory T cells in long-lasting Graves disease. Study-wide background: Over 5 years of antithyroid drugs plus positive TSH receptor antibodies defined persistent Graves' disease. Findings of the study overall: No thyroid tissue was studied; the work used peripheral blood only. Persistent patients shared more public clonotypes (2,741) than newly diagnosed patients (approximately 960).

Researchers made TCR beta libraries by using iRepertoire HTBI primers and running Arm-PCR on CDR3 regions. TCRdb reprocessed the multiplex PCR reads via MiXCR and lists one record per CDR3 protein. There are roughly 700,000 distinct CDR3 sequences in the sample; around 32% occur only once, and 42% lies in the top ten. Germline assignment: CDR1 MNHEY and CDR2 SMNVEV (reference sequence). V was clipped by 5 bases and J by 6 bases; unmatched bases: 6. This CDR3 spans 16 amino acids. The sample holds many counts of this clonotype. The target antigen is unknown. The time point denotes: persistent/refractory GD, antithyroid drugs over 5 years with positive TRAb. From PBMCs, RNA was extracted and then used to make the TCR library.

This specimen consisted of peripheral blood mononuclear cells (PBMCs), obtained when the disease was refractory, from a patient treated with antithyroid drugs. The source is a female donor with Graves disease. The chain links TRBV27 to TRBJ1-6; 11 nucleotides line up with TRBD1. The CDR3 DNA follows: TGTGCCAGCAGTCCAACGGGACAGGGGGGTAATTCACCCCTCCACTTT. Translating it yields CASSPTGQGGNSPLHF.